Sequencing of this T cell receptor (beta chain) was carried out in a study of beta chain features in type 1 diabetes. Expressed TCRB transcripts were sequenced because the entire RNA isolate underwent reverse transcription. TCRdb's copy holds only in-frame clones and misses some; the assay was immunoSEQ multiplex PCR. The sample shows 250,000 to 300,000 clones, roughly an eighth of them seen only once. Comment on this clone: The antigen is unknown.

Study-wide results and caveats: In every one of the four CD4+ subsets, TCRB CDR3s were moderately but significantly shorter in Type 1 diabetes patients. Among type 1 diabetes patients, VDJ junctions had fewer insertions and more deletions.

Germline-derived CDR1 and CDR2 are SGHRS and YFSETQ. Trimming at V came to 4 bases and at J to 6 bases, leaving 13 bases not matched to a gene. This CDR3 spans 16 amino acids. Sequenced: naive CD4+ T cells from blood. The V and J genes are TRBV5-1 and TRBJ2-3; 8 bases line up with TRBD2. This TCR derives from a young man with type 1 diabetes. The DNA of the CDR3 is TGCGCCAGCAGCGTCGGAGCGGGAGCTTCCCCGGATACGCAGTATTTT. Residues: CASSVGAGASPDTQYF.